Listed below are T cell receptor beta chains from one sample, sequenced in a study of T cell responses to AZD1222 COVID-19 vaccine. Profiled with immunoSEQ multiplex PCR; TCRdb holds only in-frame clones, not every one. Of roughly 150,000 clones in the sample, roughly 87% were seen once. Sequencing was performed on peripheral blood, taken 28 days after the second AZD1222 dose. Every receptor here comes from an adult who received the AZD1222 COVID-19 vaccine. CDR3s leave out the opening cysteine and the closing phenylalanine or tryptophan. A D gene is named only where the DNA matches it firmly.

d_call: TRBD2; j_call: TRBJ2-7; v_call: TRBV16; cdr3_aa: ASSPRGGSSYEQY
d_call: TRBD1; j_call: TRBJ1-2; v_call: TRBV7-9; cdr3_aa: ASTTEGAAT
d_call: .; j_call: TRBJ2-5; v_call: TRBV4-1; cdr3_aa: ASSRSGPQETQY
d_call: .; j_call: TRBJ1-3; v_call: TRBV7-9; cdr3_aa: ASSPLGGLYSGNTIY
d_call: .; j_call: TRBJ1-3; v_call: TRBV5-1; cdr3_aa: ASSLAGVRFGNTIY
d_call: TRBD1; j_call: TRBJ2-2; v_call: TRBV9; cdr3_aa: ASSARDRGFANTGELF
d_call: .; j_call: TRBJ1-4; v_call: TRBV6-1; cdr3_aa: ASSERWYRDEKLF
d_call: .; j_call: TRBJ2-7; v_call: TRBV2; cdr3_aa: ASSEAVPTYEQY
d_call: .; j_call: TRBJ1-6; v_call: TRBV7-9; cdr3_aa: ASSERWGGAGNSPLH
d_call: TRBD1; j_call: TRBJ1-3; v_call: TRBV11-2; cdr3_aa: ASSPQGISGNTIY
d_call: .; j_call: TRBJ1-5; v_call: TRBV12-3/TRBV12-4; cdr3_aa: ASSFSRGQPQH
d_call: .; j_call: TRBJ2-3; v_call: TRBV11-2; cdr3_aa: ASSNRDSRTDTQY
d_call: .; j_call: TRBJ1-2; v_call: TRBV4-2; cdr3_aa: ASSQEGREYGYT
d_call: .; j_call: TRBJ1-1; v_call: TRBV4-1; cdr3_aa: ASTEGSRTEAF
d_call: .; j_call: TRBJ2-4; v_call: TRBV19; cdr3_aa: ASSISQLGTIQY
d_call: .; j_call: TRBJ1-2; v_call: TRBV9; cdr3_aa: ASSVEAGTNYGYT
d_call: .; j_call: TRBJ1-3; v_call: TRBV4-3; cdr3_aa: ASSQAGDSGNTIY
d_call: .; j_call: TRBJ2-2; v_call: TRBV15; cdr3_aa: ATSLGVAGELF
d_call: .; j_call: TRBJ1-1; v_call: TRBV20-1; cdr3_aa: SARGPKTAF
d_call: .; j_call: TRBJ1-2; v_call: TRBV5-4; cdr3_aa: ASSPDGTRSYT
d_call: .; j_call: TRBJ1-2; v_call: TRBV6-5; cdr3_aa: ASSGDYGYT
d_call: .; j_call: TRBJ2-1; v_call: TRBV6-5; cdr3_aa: ASSPIMAPYNEQF
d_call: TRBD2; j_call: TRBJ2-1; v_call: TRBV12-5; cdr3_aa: ASGSPVGLAGASYNEQF
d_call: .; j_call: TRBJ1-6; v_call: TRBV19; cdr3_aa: ASRGINSPLH
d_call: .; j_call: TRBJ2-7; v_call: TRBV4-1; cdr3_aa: ASSQQGGYEQY
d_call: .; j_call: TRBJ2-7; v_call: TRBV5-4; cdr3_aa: ASSLERTSSYEQY
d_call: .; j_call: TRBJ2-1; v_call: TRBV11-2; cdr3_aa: ASSLAGAPGEQF
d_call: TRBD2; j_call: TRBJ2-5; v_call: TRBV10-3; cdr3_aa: AISAGLAGDRGRETQY
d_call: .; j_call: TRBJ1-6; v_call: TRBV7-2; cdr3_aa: ASRGRQGFWSPLH
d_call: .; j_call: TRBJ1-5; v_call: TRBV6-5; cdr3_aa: ASSLSGVNQPQH
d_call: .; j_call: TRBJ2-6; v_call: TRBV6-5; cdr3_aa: ASSRGGGANVLT
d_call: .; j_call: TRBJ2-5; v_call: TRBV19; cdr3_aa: ASSFRQDRETQY